The present entry profiles one T cell receptor (beta chain) with its context. This clonotype showed up many times. There is no known antigen for this receptor. Base qualities were left out, and no much larger clone turns up one base away. These data belong to a study of Graves' ophthalmopathy and Graves' hyperthyroidism (dated by TCRdb to the late 2010s). Turning to the overall study: Peripheral blood was collected before any treatment was given, at the time of initial diagnosis. TCR beta repertoire signatures were used to distinguish Graves' ophthalmopathy from Graves' hyperthyroidism and to predict progression to ophthalmopathy. The 85 to 100 discovery patients were randomly split 7:3 into training and test sets. In over five hyperthyroidism patients, the T-cell repertoires found in thyroid tissue were compared with those found in blood. The independent validation cohort included 20 or so hyperthyroidism patients plus 17 patients who later progressed from hyperthyroidism to ophthalmopathy. To explore V-J signatures that distinguish ophthalmopathy from hyperthyroidism, a discovery set of 90 to 100 patients was enrolled, made up of 43 with ophthalmopathy and under 65 with stable hyperthyroidism. Once sampling was done, hyperthyroidism patients were given methimazole at a starting dose of 30 mg daily, while ophthalmopathy patients were given high-dose intravenous methylprednisolone. In total, 120 to 150 blood samples were TCR-sequenced: approximately 40 ophthalmopathy, some 75 hyperthyroidism and roughly 17 hyperthyroidism-to-ophthalmopathy patients. The paper as a whole reports these results and caveats: In validation, the model predicted ophthalmopathy progression with about 71% sensitivity and roughly 78% specificity; roughly 11 predicted patients were CT-confirmed with GO in a median of approximately six months. Among expanded thyroid clonotypes with frequency above 0.001, most also showed up in blood, which suggests that blood repertoires may reflect the thyroid immune response. No statistical method was used to predetermine the sample size, and group allocation was not hidden from the investigators. The 13-signature model separated ophthalmopathy from stable hyperthyroidism with 85% to 90% sensitivity and less than 83% specificity in cross-validation, and 80%/75% in the test set.

The germline V gene supplies CDR1 SGHTA and CDR2 FQGTGA. Trimming leaves V shorter by 5 bases and J shorter by 3 bases, with the junction holding 20 bases beyond the gene matches. From the cysteine through the phenylalanine, the CDR3 covers 19 amino acids. Of all the DNA, just the CDR3 is kept, 57 bases in frame from base 1. The ophthalmopathy patients had moderately to severely active disease, with a Clinical Activity Score of 3 or higher, a NOSPECS grade of 4 or higher, and a disease duration of less than 3 months. Patients with other autoimmune diseases, uncontrolled infections, pregnancy or lactation were excluded from the study. Diagnosis was based on clinical symptoms, serum thyroxine, TRAb, thyroid ultrasound and orbital computed tomography. Using Ficoll-Paque density gradient centrifugation, PBMCs were isolated from 8.5 to 10 ml of fresh peripheral blood. Total RNA was extracted using Trizol reagent, and RNA quality was checked on an Agilent 2100 Bioanalyzer.

For repertoire sequencing, TCR beta CDR3 regions were amplified from RNA transcripts. The first round was an RT-PCR using HTBI primers with the Qiagen OneStep RT-PCR kit, and this first round was followed by a second-round multiplex PCR, then size selection and purification. Libraries were sequenced paired-end with 100 bp reads on an Illumina HiSeq2000. Per the authors' processing: Reads were processed with SOAPnuke, discarding reads with adapters, uncalled bases, mean Phred below 15, or no exact constant-primer or identifier match. High-quality paired reads were merged with COPE v1.2.5. Each unique nucleotide sequence was treated as a clonotype, and MiTCR v1.1 was used to align the clonotypes to the IMGT TRB V, D and J references. Only V-J combinations with frequency above 0.0001 were analysed, covering around 99% of repertoires. For each V-J combination, a TCR clonal expansion and chaos score was defined as the ratio of F50 clonal expansion to chaos observed in the TCRdist matrix. Welch's t-statistics and random forest were used to reduce the features to around 13 V-J combinations, which were then used as input to a naive Bayes classifier. The similarity between thyroid and blood repertoires was quantified using the Morisita-Horn index. Through fastp at Q25 and MiXCR, TCRdb rebuilt clones from the public reads, retaining in-frame beta chains. Each CDR3 protein appears once, grouped with its most common genes and DNA. The V and J calls and clone size are TCRdb's, not the authors'. This sample is represented by 360,000 or so distinct CDR3 sequences; 15% to 20% of them were singletons. In total, the top ten clones hold around 1.4% of the sample.

This receptor chain uses TRBV7-3 and TRBJ2-7; the central 9 bases match TRBD1. The source of this sequence is a young woman with Graves' ophthalmopathy. Donor details come from another sample of the same person, matched by shared clones. The sample comprised peripheral blood. The nucleotide sequence is TGTGCCAGCAGCAAGACCAGGGGACAGGGAACCCAAATGCTCTACGAGCAGTACTTC. This translates into CASSKTRGQGTQMLYEQYF.